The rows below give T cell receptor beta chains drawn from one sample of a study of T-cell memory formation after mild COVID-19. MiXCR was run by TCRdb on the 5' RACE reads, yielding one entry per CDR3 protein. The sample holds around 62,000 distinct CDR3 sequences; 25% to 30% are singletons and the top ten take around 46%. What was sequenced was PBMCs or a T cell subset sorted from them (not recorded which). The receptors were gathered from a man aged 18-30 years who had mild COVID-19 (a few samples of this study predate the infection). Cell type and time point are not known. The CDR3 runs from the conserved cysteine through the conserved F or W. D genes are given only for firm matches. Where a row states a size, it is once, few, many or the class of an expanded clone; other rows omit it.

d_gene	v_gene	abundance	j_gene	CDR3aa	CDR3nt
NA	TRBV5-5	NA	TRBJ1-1	CASSRTVGTEAFF	TGTGCCAGCAGCAGGACAGTAGGGACTGAAGCTTTCTTT
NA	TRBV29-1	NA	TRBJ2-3	CSAAPSDQEGTDTQYF	TGCAGCGCCGCACCCTCGGACCAGGAGGGCACAGATACGCAGTATTTT
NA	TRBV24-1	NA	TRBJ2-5	CATSASGGRDQTQYF	TGTGCCACCAGCGCATCCGGGGGCAGGGACCAGACCCAGTACTTC
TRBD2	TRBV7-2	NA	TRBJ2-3	CASSLGAGGLTDTQYF	TGTGCCAGCAGCCTAGGAGCGGGGGGCCTCACAGATACGCAGTATTTT
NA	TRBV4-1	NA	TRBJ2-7	CASSPLEGPDEQYF	TGCGCCAGCAGCCCGTTGGAGGGGCCGGACGAGCAGTACTTC
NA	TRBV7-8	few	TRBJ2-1	CASSFGPGQYNEQFF	TGTGCCAGCAGCTTCGGCCCGGGTCAATACAATGAGCAGTTCTTC
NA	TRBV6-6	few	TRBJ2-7	CASSTLVPAHEQYF	TGTGCCAGCAGTACACTAGTCCCAGCCCACGAGCAGTACTTC
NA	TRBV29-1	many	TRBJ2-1	CSAVENEQFF	TGCAGCGCCGTCGAAAATGAGCAGTTCTTC
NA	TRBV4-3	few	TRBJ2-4	CASSQDPGGGAAKNIQYF	TGCGCCAGCAGCCAAGATCCCGGAGGGGGCGCCGCCAAAAACATTCAGTACTTC
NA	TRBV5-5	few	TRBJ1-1	CASSPGSIRAFF	TGTGCCAGCAGCCCGGGGTCAATCCGAGCTTTCTTT
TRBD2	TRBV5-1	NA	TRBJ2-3	CASSLRTGSGGAPTDTQYF	TGCGCCAGCAGCTTGAGGACCGGCAGCGGGGGGGCGCCCACAGATACGCAGTATTTT
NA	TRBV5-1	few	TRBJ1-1	CASSFTGLSGQDTEAFF	TGCGCCAGCAGCTTCACGGGACTCTCGGGTCAAGACACTGAAGCTTTCTTT
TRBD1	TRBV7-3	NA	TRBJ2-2	CASSLRTGDTGELFF	TGTGCCAGCAGCCTCCGGACAGGGGATACCGGGGAGCTGTTTTTT
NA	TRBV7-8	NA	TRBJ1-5	CASSAGTRGSQPQHF	TGTGCCAGCAGCGCTGGGACGAGGGGTAGTCAGCCCCAGCATTTT
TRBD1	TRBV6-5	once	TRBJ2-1	CASSDAQGEFF	TGTGCCAGCAGTGACGCGCAGGGGGAGTTCTTC
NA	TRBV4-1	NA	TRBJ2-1	CASSQVDSSYNEQFF	TGCGCCAGCAGCCAAGTGGACTCCTCCTACAATGAGCAGTTCTTC
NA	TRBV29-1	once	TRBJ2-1	CSVGQINEQFF	TGCAGCGTTGGACAGATCAATGAGCAGTTCTTC
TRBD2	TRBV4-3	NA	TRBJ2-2	CASSQDRWGGTGELFF	TGCGCCAGCAGCCAAGATCGGTGGGGGGGTACCGGGGAGCTGTTTTTT
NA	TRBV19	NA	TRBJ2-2	CASSIDVFRPGELFF	TGTGCCAGTAGTATAGACGTATTCCGTCCCGGGGAGCTGTTTTTT
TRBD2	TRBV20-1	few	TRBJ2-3	CSARSSGGTDTQYF	TGCAGTGCTAGATCTAGCGGGGGGACAGATACGCAGTATTTT
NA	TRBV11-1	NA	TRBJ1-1	CASSYGRGTEAFF	TGTGCCAGCAGCTACGGGAGGGGCACTGAAGCTTTCTTT
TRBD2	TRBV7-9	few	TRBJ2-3	CASSLEFGTSGTDTQYF	TGTGCCAGCAGCTTAGAGTTCGGGACTAGCGGTACAGATACGCAGTATTTT
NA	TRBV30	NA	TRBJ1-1	CAWSEAPPTGNTEAFF	TGTGCCTGGAGTGAGGCCCCTCCGACGGGGAACACTGAAGCTTTCTTT
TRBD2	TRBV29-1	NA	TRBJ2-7	CSALGTSGGHSYEQYF	TGCAGCGCTCTTGGGACTAGCGGGGGCCACTCCTACGAGCAGTACTTC
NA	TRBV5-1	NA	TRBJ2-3	CASSLPPTGTSTDTQYF	TGCGCCAGCAGCTTGCCCCCCACAGGGACCAGCACAGATACGCAGTATTTT
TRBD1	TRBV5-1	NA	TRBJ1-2	CASSIRQGADGYTF	TGCGCCAGCAGCATTAGACAGGGGGCAGATGGCTACACCTTC
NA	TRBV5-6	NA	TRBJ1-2	CASSYEEELYGYTF	TGTGCCAGCAGCTATGAGGAGGAGCTCTATGGCTACACCTTC
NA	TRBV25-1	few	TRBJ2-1	CASRDPGPYNEQFF	TGTGCCAGCCGGGATCCGGGACCTTACAATGAGCAGTTCTTC
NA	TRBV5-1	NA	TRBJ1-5	CASSPSVGSNQPQHF	TGCGCCAGCAGCCCTAGTGTGGGCAGCAATCAGCCCCAGCATTTT
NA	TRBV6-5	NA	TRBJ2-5	CASSSSQETQYF	TGTGCCAGCAGTTCCTCACAAGAGACCCAGTACTTC
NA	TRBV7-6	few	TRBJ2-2	CASSLAGAGELFF	TGTGCCAGCAGCTTAGCAGGGGCCGGGGAGCTGTTTTTT
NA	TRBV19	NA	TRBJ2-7	CASSRAPGGGNEQYF	TGTGCCAGTAGTAGAGCCCCCGGGGGAGGCAACGAGCAGTACTTC
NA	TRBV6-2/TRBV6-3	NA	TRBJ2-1	CASSYSISDNEQFF	TGTGCCAGCAGTTACTCGATATCAGACAATGAGCAGTTCTTC
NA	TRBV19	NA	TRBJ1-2	CASSPDSYGYTF	TGTGCCAGTAGTCCGGACAGCTATGGCTACACCTTC
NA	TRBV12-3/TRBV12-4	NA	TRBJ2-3	CASSFDREAQYF	TGTGCCAGCAGTTTCGACCGCGAGGCCCAGTATTTT
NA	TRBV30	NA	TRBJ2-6	CAWSSGSGANVLTF	TGTGCCTGGTCGTCAGGCTCTGGGGCCAACGTCCTGACTTTC
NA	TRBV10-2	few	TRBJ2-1	CASTIQVYNEQFF	TGCGCCAGCACCATACAGGTCTACAATGAGCAGTTCTTC
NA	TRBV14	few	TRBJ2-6	CASSHPRSRRSSGANVLTF	TGTGCCAGCAGCCATCCAAGGAGCAGGCGAAGCTCTGGGGCCAACGTCCTGACTTTC
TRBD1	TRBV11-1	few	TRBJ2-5	CASSPLVGDRQETQYF	TGTGCCAGCAGCCCTCTAGTCGGGGACAGACAAGAGACCCAGTACTTC
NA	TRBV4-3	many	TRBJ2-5	CASSQESATQETQYF	TGCGCCAGCAGCCAAGAGAGCGCAACGCAAGAGACCCAGTACTTC
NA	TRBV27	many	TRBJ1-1	CASSLQGRGTEAFF	TGTGCCAGCAGTTTACAGGGGAGAGGGACTGAAGCTTTCTTT
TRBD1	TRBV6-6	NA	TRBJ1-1	CASSYTAGGITEAFF	TGTGCCAGCAGTTATACGGCAGGGGGAATCACTGAAGCTTTCTTT
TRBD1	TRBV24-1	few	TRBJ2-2	CATSDRDRVNTGELFF	TGTGCCACCAGTGACCGGGACAGGGTGAACACCGGGGAGCTGTTTTTT
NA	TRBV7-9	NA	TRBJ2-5	CASSDRIGVQETQYF	TGTGCCAGCAGCGACCGGATCGGTGTTCAAGAGACCCAGTACTTC
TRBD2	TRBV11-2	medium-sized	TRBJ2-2	CASWGGLALTGELFF	TGTGCCAGCTGGGGGGGACTAGCGCTCACCGGGGAGCTGTTTTTT
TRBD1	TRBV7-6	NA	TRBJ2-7	CASSSGTGGSSYEQYF	TGTGCCAGCAGCTCCGGGACAGGGGGTAGCTCCTACGAGCAGTACTTC
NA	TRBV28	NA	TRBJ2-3	CASSLVRSGTQYF	TGTGCCAGCAGTTTGGTTCGTTCGGGTACGCAGTATTTT
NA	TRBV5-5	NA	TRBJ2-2	CASSFEITGTGELFF	TGTGCCAGCAGCTTCGAGATTACAGGGACCGGGGAGCTGTTTTTT
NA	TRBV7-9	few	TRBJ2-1	CASSSRVFNDNEQFF	TGTGCCAGCAGCTCAAGGGTATTCAACGACAATGAGCAGTTCTTC
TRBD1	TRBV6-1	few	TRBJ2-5	CASSEVGGQGEETQYF	TGTGCCAGCAGTGAAGTGGGGGGACAGGGAGAAGAGACCCAGTACTTC
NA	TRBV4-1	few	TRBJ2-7	CASSQVPDYEQYF	TGCGCCAGCAGCCAAGTGCCCGACTACGAGCAGTACTTC
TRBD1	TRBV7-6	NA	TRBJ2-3	CASSLGTGRFTDTQYF	TGTGCCAGCAGCTTAGGGACAGGGCGGTTTACAGATACGCAGTATTTT
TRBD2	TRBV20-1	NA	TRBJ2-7	CSARDRLAGVVYEQYF	TGCAGTGCTAGAGACCGACTAGCGGGGGTTGTCTACGAGCAGTACTTC
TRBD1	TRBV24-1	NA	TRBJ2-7	CATRGNPGQGHYEQYF	TGTGCCACCAGAGGAAACCCGGGACAGGGTCACTACGAGCAGTACTTC
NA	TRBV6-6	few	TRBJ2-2	CASSYFLGGAATGELFF	TGTGCCAGCAGTTACTTTCTTGGGGGGGCCGCCACCGGGGAGCTGTTTTTT